Each of the 23 T cell receptor beta chains below was sequenced from the same sample in a study of blood T cells in healthy people across ages. PCR was performed a second time for about 6 to 12 cycles using a sample-barcoded 5' primer and a J-beta primer mix. Each CDR3 protein is one row after TCRdb ran MiXCR on the 5' RACE reads. The table lists some 900,000 distinct CDR3 sequences, under 30% of them singletons. Sequenced sample: blood. Every receptor here comes from an elderly woman in good health.

This clonotype has ten or more counts. The chain employs TRBV4-2 and TRBJ1-2, with unresolved D. The CDR3 is 15 residues long. Germline V CDR1 and CDR2: LGHNA, YNFKEQ. V lost 0 bases, J lost 4 bases, and 12 bases lay in between. CDR3 DNA: TGTGCCAGCAGCCAAGATGGAACAGAGAGCTATGGCTACACCTTC. This sequence encodes CASSQDGTESYGYTF.

The chain links TRBV27 to TRBJ2-3, with 7 bases that match TRBD2. The CDR3 runs 18 residues. Germline loops: CDR1 MNHEY, CDR2 SMNVEV (reference sequence). V shed 4 bases, J shed 5 bases, and the junction held 18 bases outside the gene matches. CDR3 bases: TGTGCCAGCAGTTCGCCAGCCCTTAGAGCGGGGTCTAAAGATACGCAGTATTTT. This gives the protein CASSSPALRAGSKDTQYF.

CDR3 loop: CASSPPRAVYNSPLHF. The CDR3 DNA reads TGTGCCAGCAGCCCCCCCAGGGCCGTTTATAATTCACCCCTCCACTTT. J is TRBJ1-6 and V is TRBV6-5; maybe TRBD1 (5 bases). The V end lost 6 bases, the J end lost 4 bases, and 16 bases lay between the germline ends. This CDR3 comprises 16 residues. In germline, CDR1 is MNHEY, CDR2 SVGAGI.

This chain joins TRBV7-3 and TRBJ2-6; no firm D call. Per the germline V gene, CDR1 is SGHTA and CDR2 is FQGTGA. V was clipped by 2 bases and J by 3 bases, with 11 bases between them. The CDR3 is 16 residues long. The CDR3 DNA reads TGTGCCAGCAGCTTATCCGCCTTGGGTGGGGCCAACGTCCTGACTTTC. This encodes CASSLSALGGANVLTF.

The chain joins TRBV11-2 to TRBJ2-1; 7 nucleotides line up with TRBD1. The CDR3 is 14 amino acids. Germline CDR1 SGHAT, CDR2 FQNNGV. V was clipped by 4 bases and J by 3 bases; unmatched bases: 3. CDR3 coding DNA: TGTGCCAGCAGCTCTAGGGACAGCTACAATGAGCAGTTCTTC. Translation gives CASSSRDSYNEQFF. The whole variable domain, filled in from reference TRBV11-2 and TRBJ2-1, reads EAGVAQSPRYKIIEKRQSVAFWCNPISGHATLYWYQQILGQGPKLLIQFQNNGVVDDSQLPKDRFSAERLKGVDSTLKIQPAKLEDSAVYLCASSSRDSYNEQFFGPGTRLTVL.

The chain employs TRBV6-5 and TRBJ2-2; 8 bases agree with TRBD1. Germline CDR1 reads MNHEY; CDR2 reads SVGAGI. This CDR3 region has 17 residues. Trimming removed 0 bases from V and 6 bases from J; junction bases left unmatched: 9. CDR3 protein: CASSYSGTGIRSGELFF. The CDR3 DNA follows: TGTGCCAGCAGTTACTCAGGGACAGGAATTAGATCCGGGGAGCTGTTTTTT.

This clonotype was seen many times. V usage is TRBV5-1 and J usage is TRBJ2-4; D remains ambiguous. This CDR3 has 12 residues. V shed 6 bases and J shed 3 bases, with 7 bases lying between them. Germline assignment: CDR1 SGHRS and CDR2 YFSETQ. The CDR3 sequence is CASKASKNIQYF. The CDR3 DNA sequence: TGCGCCAGCAAAGCTAGCAAAAACATTCAGTACTTC.

This clonotype was counted ten times or more. CDR3 sequence: CASSLERAGDQPQHF. In DNA, the CDR3 is TGTGCCAGCAGCTTAGAGCGGGCAGGGGATCAGCCCCAGCATTTT. The chain is built from TRBV7-2 and TRBJ1-5, with D possibly TRBD1 on 6 matching bases. This CDR3 has 15 amino acids. V lost 1 base and J 5 bases, leaving 12 bases between the germline ends. CDR1 and CDR2 from the germline V gene are SGHTA and FQGNSA.

Concerning this clonotype itself: One junction end does not reproduce the germline sequence, and a read error may be involved. The chain carries TRBV7-2 and TRBJ1-5; D gene ambiguous. The CDR3 extends over 15 amino acids. CDR1 is SGHTA and CDR2 is FQGNSA in the germline V gene. In nucleotides, the CDR3 is TGTGCCAGCAGCTTAGGACACGGAGGCAATCAGCCCCGGCATTTT. Encoded protein: CASSLGHGGNQPRHF.

This clonotype appeared once. At one boundary the junction diverges from the germline segment, which might be a read error. This rearrangement joins TRBV7-9 to TRBJ2-3; TRBD2 is a possible D gene (6 bases). The CDR3 loop spans 17 amino acids. Germline loops: CDR1 SEHNR, CDR2 FQNEAQ (reference sequence). The CDR3 nucleotides read TGTGCCAGCAGCTTACACAGGCGACGCACTAGCACAGATACGCATTATTTT. Protein: CASSLHRRRTSTDTHYF.

The gene calls are TRBV12-3 or TRBV12-4 and TRBJ2-5; 8 bases line up with TRBD1. The J call could be wrong; TRBJ2-7 is a better fit for the DNA end. The CDR3 runs to 13 residues. In nucleotides, the CDR3 is TGTGCCAGCAGTTTAAGACAGGGGCGCGAGCAGTACTTC. Translation: CASSLRQGREQYF.

Concerning this clonotype itself: Since a much larger clone is just one base distant, this may be a read error. CDR3 DNA: TGTGCCTGGAGCTTGGGCAGCTATGTCTACACCTTC. As protein: CAWSLGSYVYTF. The V and J genes are TRBV30 and TRBJ1-2, with D unclear. The germline gives CDR1 GTSNPN, CDR2 SVGIG (reference sequence). This CDR3 spans 12 amino acids.

The V and J genes are TRBV25-1 and TRBJ1-1, with a weak D call TRBD1 (5 bases). CDR3 length: 14 amino acids. CDR1 is MGHDK, CDR2 SYGVNS, per germline. V shed 0 bases and J shed 4 bases, with 9 bases lying between them. The CDR3 nucleotides are TGTGCCAGCAGTGAATACAGGGAAGGCACTGAAGCTTTCTTT. It is translated as CASSEYREGTEAFF.

The chain couples TRBV12-3 or TRBV12-4 to TRBJ2-1, with D unclear. The ends were cut back, 5 bases at V and 10 bases at J, with 18 bases in the middle. The CDR3 loop spans 14 amino acids. The CDR3 sequence is CASSPQDPVPEQFF. The CDR3 coding sequence is TGTGCCAGCAGTCCACAAGACCCGGTGCCCGAGCAGTTCTTC.

A note on this clonotype: This may be a read error: a much more frequent sequence differs by one nucleotide. The rearrangement links TRBV6-4 to TRBJ2-5; either TRBD1 or TRBD2 may fit D (5 bases each). CDR3 length: 13 residues. Germline CDR1 MRHNA, CDR2 SNTAGT. The DNA for the CDR3 is TGTGCCAGCAGCCAGAGTATGGGGGAGACCCAGTGCTTC. It yields the protein CASSQSMGETQCF.

Of note for this clonotype: This may be a read error: a much more frequent sequence differs by one nucleotide. The rearrangement joins TRBV4-1 to TRBJ1-1; a possible D gene is TRBD1 (5 bases). Per germline, CDR1 MGHRA and CDR2 YSYEKL. The CDR3 spans 16 residues. The CDR3 DNA reads as TGCGCCAGCGGCCAAGAGGGGAGCAGGGCGAACACTGAAGCTTTCTTT. Protein sequence: CASGQEGSRANTEAFF.

This clonotype occurred a few times. The chain joins TRBV20-1 to TRBJ2-1; D gene unclear. V was pared by 4 bases and J by 9 bases, with 7 bases between. This CDR3 has 10 amino acids. Germline V CDR1 and CDR2: DFQATT, SNEGSKA (reference sequence). The CDR3 spells CSATDLEQFF. DNA of the CDR3: TGCAGTGCTACGGACCTTGAGCAGTTCTTC.

About this clonotype itself: A read error is likely, as this CDR3 ends without the conserved phenylalanine or tryptophan. The chain has TRBV20-1 and TRBJ1-2; TRBD1 matches 11 bases. The CDR3 runs to 16 residues. Losses at the gene ends were 6 bases for V and 4 bases for J; bases not matched to a gene: 13. From germline, CDR1 is DFQATT and CDR2 SNEGSKA (reference sequence). The CDR3 nucleotides are TGCAGTGCCCTGGACAGGGGGCTTTTAATGGGCTATGGCTACACCGTC. It specifies CSALDRGLLMGYGYTV.

V is TRBV7-2 and J is TRBJ2-5, with D perhaps matching TRBD2 (6 bases). The J call may be faulty, since TRBJ2-7 better matches the DNA end. CDR3 size: 15 residues. Germline V gene lookup returns CDR1 SGHTA and CDR2 FQGNSA. DNA of the CDR3: TGTGCCAGCAGCTTTCGACTAGACTCCTCCTACGAGCAGTACTTC. Its protein is CASSFRLDSSYEQYF.

The rearrangement joins TRBV7-2 to TRBJ2-1; D not certain. V was cut by 1 base and J by 7 bases, with 14 bases left in between. CDR1 is SGHTA and CDR2 is FQGNSA in the germline V gene. The CDR3 length is 15 residues. CDR3 protein: CASSLEGWMGNEQFF. DNA of the CDR3: TGTGCCAGCAGCTTAGAAGGTTGGATGGGGAATGAGCAGTTCTTC.

This clonotype was observed a handful of times. The CDR3 nucleotides are TGTGCCAGACAGGGTCAGGGGGTATCGGATAATTCACCCCTCCACTTT. Protein: CARQGQGVSDNSPLHF. This sequence joins TRBV2 and TRBJ1-6; the match to TRBD1 covers 7 bases. J was trimmed by 5 bases and V by 9 bases; bases with no gene match: 13. Germline V gives CDR1 SNHLY, CDR2 FYNNEI. The CDR3 runs to 16 residues.

The sample holds many counts of this clonotype. J is TRBJ1-2 and V is TRBV25-1; D is unclear. This CDR3 spans 15 amino acids. Trimming took 2 bases from V and 8 from J, leaving 18 bases between them. Looked up from germline, CDR1 is MGHDK and CDR2 is SYGVNS. In DNA form, the CDR3 reads TGTGCCAGCAGTGAAGGGCCCCGGAGGCCGGGCGGCTACACCTTC. Encoded protein: CASSEGPRRPGGYTF.

Regarding this clonotype: A much larger clone differs by one base, so this may be a read error. V usage is TRBV20-1 and J usage is TRBJ2-1, with 11 bases matching TRBD1. The J call may be faulty, since TRBJ2-7 better matches the DNA end. The CDR3 consists of 14 residues. CDR1 is DFQATT, CDR2 SNEGSKA, per germline (reference sequence). The CDR3: CSALGQGVRNEQYF. In nucleotides, the CDR3 is TGCAGTGCTCTGGGACAGGGGGTCCGCAATGAGCAGTACTTC.